A single sample gave rise to the 20 T cell receptor beta chains below, sequenced in a study of blood T cell repertoires in COVID-19. Measured with immunoSEQ multiplex PCR; TCRdb has only the in-frame clones, and not every one. The sample holds 250,000 to 300,000 clones; about 91% are singletons and the top ten take 1.2%. Specimen: PBMCs or T cells enriched from blood (not recorded which). These receptors were taken from a human donor in a cohort exposed to, infected with or recovered from COVID-19 (not recorded which). The donor label of this sample is uncertain.

The genes are TRBV19 and TRBJ1-5; 8 bases are a match to TRBD1. Germline CDR1 is LNHDA and CDR2 is SQIVND (reference sequence). V lost 0 bases, J lost 5 bases, and 3 bases stayed unmatched. The CDR3 runs 15 residues. The CDR3 DNA follows: TGTGCCAGTAGTATAGAGGACAGGGCTGATCAGCCCCAGCATTTT. Amino acid sequence: CASSIEDRADQPQHF. The whole variable domain, filled in from reference TRBV19 and TRBJ1-5, reads DGGITQSPKYLFRKEGQNVTLSCEQNLNHDAMYWYRQDPGQGLRLIYYSQIVNDFQKGDIAEGYSVSREKKESFPLTVTSAQKNPTAFYLCASSIEDRADQPQHFGDGTRLSIL.

The chain is built from TRBV5-1 and TRBJ1-1; D unclear. With 0 bases removed from V and 0 bases from J, the gap between germline ends came to 6 bases. Germline V gives CDR1 SGHRS, CDR2 YFSETQ. The CDR3 spans 14 residues. The DNA of the CDR3 is TGCGCCAGCAGCTTGGGACAAATGAACACTGAAGCTTTCTTT. This codes for CASSLGQMNTEAFF.

This clone has only one observation. The chain has TRBV7-9 and TRBJ1-1; D may be TRBD1 (6 bases). This CDR3 is 17 amino acids long. Germline V gene sequence: CDR1 SEHNR, CDR2 FQNEAQ (reference sequence). Deletions cut 5 bases from V and 0 bases from J, with 19 bases between. CDR3 region: CASSRLQGIPLNTEAFF. The CDR3 DNA is TGTGCCAGCAGCCGACTACAGGGAATCCCTCTGAACACTGAAGCTTTCTTT.

This sequence joins TRBV24-1 and TRBJ1-5, with 11 bases matching TRBD1. The length of the CDR3 is 19 residues. Germline assignment: CDR1 KGHDR and CDR2 SFDVKD. Losses at the gene ends were 1 base for V and 7 bases for J; bases not matched to a gene: 14. The CDR3 loop is CATSDLPGQGARKGQPQHF. DNA of the CDR3: TGTGCCACCAGTGATTTACCTGGACAGGGGGCGAGGAAGGGCCAGCCCCAGCATTTT.

This chain uses TRBV30 with TRBJ2-7, with 7 bases fitting TRBD1. The junction had 10 bases not matched to a gene; V was cut back by 4 bases and J by 7 bases. The CDR3 sequence is 13 residues long. The germline V gene encodes CDR1 GTSNPN and CDR2 SVGIG (reference sequence). CDR3 protein: CAWTSTGAGEQYF. The CDR3 DNA is TGTGCCTGGACCTCCACAGGGGCCGGGGAGCAGTACTTC.

V usage is TRBV18 and J usage is TRBJ2-1; 8 positions match TRBD1. Trimming removed 0 bases from V and 3 bases from J; junction bases left unmatched: 10. This CDR3 has 18 amino acids. The germline CDR1 and CDR2 sequences are KGHSH and LQKENI. CDR3 DNA: TGTGCCAGCTCACCACCGGGGACAGGTGGTTTTAACTACAATGAGCAGTTCTTC. Protein product: CASSPPGTGGFNYNEQFF.

The rearrangement links TRBV7-3 to TRBJ1-4; D not resolved. Germline V CDR1 and CDR2: SGHTA, FQGTGA. The CDR3 contains 18 residues. Trimming removed 5 bases from V and 3 bases from J, with 22 bases in between. CDR3 nucleotide sequence: TGTGCCAGCAGCCACATTCATCGCCTGGTGCTTTCTAATGAAAAACTGTTTTTT. Residues: CASSHIHRLVLSNEKLFF.

This clone was seen once. This chain uses TRBV6-2 or TRBV6-3 with TRBJ2-7, with a tentative D call TRBD2 (7 bases). CDR1 MNHEY and CDR2 SVGEGT come from the germline V gene. The V end was cut by 3 bases, the J end by 6 bases, with 15 bases between. The CDR3 runs 14 residues. Here the CDR3 DNA reads TGTGCCAGCAGTTATGGGGGGGCTCATCTCGAGCAGTACTTC. Its protein is CASSYGGAHLEQYF.

The chain links TRBV7-9 to TRBJ2-2, with D perhaps TRBD2 (5 bases). The V gene lost 6 bases and the J gene lost 4 bases, with 9 bases spanning the gap. The CDR3 is 13 amino acids. The germline V gene has CDR1 SEHNR and CDR2 FQNEAQ (reference sequence). The CDR3 reads CASSNGLTGELFF. The DNA of the CDR3 is TGTGCCAGCAGTAACGGACTCACCGGGGAGCTGTTTTTT.

A few counts support this clone. V gene TRBV27 combines with J gene TRBJ2-5, with a weak D call TRBD2 (6 bases). V was trimmed by 4 bases and J by 1 base, leaving 10 bases between them. Germline V gene sequence: CDR1 MNHEY, CDR2 SMNVEV (reference sequence). The CDR3 is made up of 14 amino acids. The CDR3 reads CASSSWEAQETQYF. Here the CDR3 DNA reads TGTGCCAGCAGTTCATGGGAGGCCCAAGAGACCCAGTACTTC.

The V gene is TRBV5-1, the J gene TRBJ2-7; D possibly corresponds to TRBD2 (5 bases). Germline assignment: CDR1 SGHRS and CDR2 YFSETQ. The V end was cut by 4 bases, the J end by 4 bases, with 18 bases between. The CDR3 sequence is 15 residues long. The CDR3 loop reads CASSPGLSGPYEQYF. Written as DNA, the CDR3 is TGCGCCAGCAGCCCTGGACTCTCCGGCCCTTACGAGCAGTACTTC.

The CDR3: CASSLSPGGGYSYEQYF. CDR3 coding DNA: TGTGCCAGCAGCTTGTCCCCGGGCGGGGGGTACTCCTACGAGCAGTACTTC. The genes are TRBV5-6 and TRBJ2-7; 8 bases fit TRBD2. Germline values: CDR1 SGHDT, CDR2 YYEEEE. The CDR3 loop spans 17 amino acids. The V and J ends lost 1 base and 0 bases, in that order; junction bases with no gene match: 9.

The chain employs TRBV3-1 (or the pseudogene TRBV3-2) and TRBJ1-4, with TRBD1 as a possible D gene (5 bases). The germline gives CDR1 LGHDT, CDR2 YNNKEL (reference sequence). The CDR3 length is 14 residues. Trimming shortened V by 3 bases and J by 4 bases, and 9 bases separated the two germline ends. CDR3 coding DNA: TGTGCCAGCAGCCACGCAGGGTATAATGAAAAACTGTTTTTT. Its translation: CASSHAGYNEKLFF.

This rearrangement joins TRBV21-1 to TRBJ1-4. TRBV21-1 is deemed a pseudogene. The CDR3 sequence is 11 residues long. The CDR3 DNA follows: TGTGCCAGCGGAAGCGACTTAAAACTGTTTTTT. It translates to CASGSDLKLFF.

This chain uses TRBV20-1 with TRBJ2-7; no clear D gene. CDR1 DFQATT and CDR2 SNEGSKA come from the germline V gene (reference sequence). V was trimmed by 6 bases and J by 3 bases, leaving 9 bases between them. This CDR3 spans 11 amino acids. The CDR3 loop reads CSALNSYEQYF. CDR3 bases: TGCAGTGCCCTTAACAGCTACGAGCAGTACTTC.

The chain carries TRBV5-6 and TRBJ1-1, with TRBD1 matching over 7 bases. The germline V gene has CDR1 SGHDT and CDR2 YYEEEE. V shed 4 bases and J 1 base; nucleotides not matched to a gene: 7. This CDR3 is built from 15 residues. The DNA for the CDR3 is TGTGCCAGCAGCATCCGGACAGGAGCGAACACTGAAGCTTTCTTT. Its translation: CASSIRTGANTEAFF.

The chain has TRBV5-5 and TRBJ1-1; D might be TRBD1 (6 bases). Trimming removed 4 bases at V and 3 bases at J, with 22 bases between. The V gene's germline CDR1 is SGHKS and CDR2 YYEKEE (reference sequence). This CDR3 is built from 17 residues. Here the CDR3 reads CASSPQGGGGADTEAFF. CDR3 sequence (DNA): TGTGCCAGCAGCCCACAGGGAGGGGGGGGAGCGGACACTGAAGCTTTCTTT.

This clone came up once. J is TRBJ2-5 and V is TRBV7-8; 8 bases fit TRBD1. CDR3 size: 17 residues. With V trimmed by 2 bases and J by 3 bases, 11 bases remained unmatched. In germline, CDR1 is SGHVS, CDR2 FQNEAQ. The CDR3 is CASSLRTGLGAKETQYF. CDR3 sequence (DNA): TGTGCCAGCAGCTTAAGGACAGGGCTCGGGGCAAAAGAGACCCAGTACTTC.

The chain combines TRBV4-3 with TRBJ1-4; D is unclear. Trimming took 0 bases from V and 6 from J, leaving 11 bases between them. This CDR3 has 15 amino acids. CDR1 LGHNA and CDR2 YSLEER come from the germline V gene. The CDR3 DNA follows: TGCGCCAGCAGCCAAGATTCGACTGCCCATGAAAAACTGTTTTTT. Amino acids: CASSQDSTAHEKLFF.

This clone was recorded only once. This chain joins TRBV19 and TRBJ1-1; D ambiguous. The CDR3 runs 15 residues. Germline V gene data show CDR1 as LNHDA and CDR2 as SQIVND (reference sequence). Trimming stripped 0 bases from V and 0 bases from J, with 8 bases between. The CDR3 is CASSIEEGLNTEAFF. The CDR3 DNA sequence: TGTGCCAGTAGTATAGAGGAGGGCCTGAACACTGAAGCTTTCTTT.